A selection of T cell receptor beta chains follows, all from one sample in a study of shared clonotypes between healthy human individuals. Sequencing was performed with immunoSEQ multiplex PCR; in TCRdb, only in-frame clones are kept and a portion is missing. The repertoire includes approximately 2.4 million clones, roughly 95% of them detected once, and roughly 0.13% sits in the top ten. The sequenced sample was naive CD4+ T cells sorted from blood. The receptors stem from a man aged 18 to 29 in good health. Each CDR3 is given with its conserved first and last residue. A D gene is named only where the DNA matches it firmly. For some rows the clone size is stated as once, few or many, or as a class when expanded; others skip it.

D gene	V gene	J gene	clone size	CDR3 protein	CDR3 DNA
NA	TRBV7-9	TRBJ1-1	NA	CASSSAGKGIAEAFF	TGTGCCAGCAGCTCTGCAGGGAAGGGTATTGCTGAAGCTTTCTTT
TRBD2	TRBV10-1	TRBJ2-2	once	CASMGLAGYTGELFF	TGCGCCAGCATGGGACTAGCGGGGTACACCGGGGAGCTGTTTTTT
NA	TRBV11-1	TRBJ1-1	NA	CASSLRQSTEAFF	TGTGCCAGCAGCTTGAGGCAGTCCACTGAAGCTTTCTTT
NA	TRBV5-1	TRBJ2-5	NA	CASSVGTAKETQYF	TGCGCCAGCAGCGTCGGGACGGCTAAAGAGACCCAGTACTTC
NA	TRBV5-5	TRBJ1-1	NA	CASSLWGTGNTEAFF	TGTGCCAGCAGCCTGTGGGGAACAGGGAACACTGAAGCTTTCTTT
TRBD1	TRBV7-9	TRBJ1-2	NA	CASSARDRDWYGYTF	TGTGCCAGCAGCGCCCGGGACAGGGATTGGTATGGCTACACCTTC
TRBD1	TRBV7-8	TRBJ2-7	NA	CASSLARDRGYEQYF	TGTGCCAGCAGCTTAGCCCGGGACAGGGGCTACGAGCAGTACTTC
NA	TRBV2	TRBJ2-3	once	CASSGGGYF	TGTGCCAGCAGTGGTGGGGGGTATTTT
TRBD2	TRBV29-1	TRBJ2-1	NA	CSVPSGTSESSYNEQFF	TGCAGCGTTCCATCCGGGACTAGCGAGAGCTCCTACAATGAGCAGTTCTTC
NA	TRBV30	TRBJ2-2	NA	CASGVTGELFF	TGTGCCTCCGGAGTAACCGGGGAGCTGTTTTTT
NA	TRBV18	TRBJ2-2	NA	CASSPGSTGELFF	TGTGCCAGCTCACCGGGAAGCACCGGGGAGCTGTTTTTT
NA	TRBV2	TRBJ2-7	few	CASSVEGRGYEQYF	TGTGCCAGCAGTGTGGAGGGGCGCGGATACGAGCAGTACTTC
TRBD2	TRBV7-4	TRBJ2-7	NA	CASSLSSGGTYEQYF	TGTGCCAGCAGTCTCAGTTCGGGAGGCACCTACGAGCAGTACTTC
NA	TRBV14	TRBJ1-6	NA	CASSRRGQYNSPLHF	TGTGCCAGCAGCCGCCGTGGACAGTATAATTCACCCCTCCACTTT
NA	TRBV7-9	TRBJ1-5	NA	CASSLSGGNQPQHF	TGTGCCAGCAGCTTATCAGGGGGCAATCAGCCCCAGCATTTT
NA	TRBV5-1	TRBJ1-5	few	CASSFEGRGNQPQHF	TGCGCCAGCAGCTTTGAGGGGCGAGGCAATCAGCCCCAGCATTTT
TRBD2	TRBV27	TRBJ2-3	NA	CASSAFLAGAEDTQYF	TGTGCCAGCAGTGCTTTTCTAGCGGGAGCTGAGGATACGCAGTATTTT
NA	TRBV30	TRBJ2-7	NA	CAWSVPGTYEQYF	TGTGCCTGGAGTGTACCGGGTACCTACGAGCAGTACTTC
NA	TRBV19	TRBJ1-2	NA	CASSSVQLYGYTF	TGTGCCAGTAGTTCGGTGCAACTCTATGGCTACACCTTC
TRBD2	TRBV5-4	TRBJ2-1	NA	CASSFAGGRDEQFF	TGTGCCAGCAGCTTTGCGGGAGGGAGGGATGAGCAGTTCTTC
TRBD1	TRBV19	TRBJ1-2	NA	CASSHPRQGYYGYTF	TGTGCCAGTAGTCACCCTCGACAGGGTTACTATGGCTACACCTTC
NA	TRBV12-5	TRBJ2-5	NA	CASGLALGETQYF	TGTGCTAGTGGTTTGGCCCTGGGAGAGACCCAGTACTTC
TRBD1	TRBV18	TRBJ2-7	NA	CASSPAGTGILYEQYF	TGTGCCAGCTCGCCTGCCGGGACAGGGATCTTGTACGAGCAGTACTTC